The present TCR beta chain was sequenced within a study of blood T cells in healthy people across ages. Study-wide results and limits: Getting older went along with TCR beta diversity per million T cells dropping roughly linearly.

Germline V gene data show CDR1 as DFQATT and CDR2 as SNEGSKA (reference sequence). With 1 base clipped from V and 4 bases from J, the junction kept 6 bases outside the gene matches. The CDR3 is made up of 15 amino acids. This clonotype was detected only a few times. Antigen: not known. The authors ran a second PCR of about 6 to 12 cycles using a sample-barcoded 5' primer and a J-beta primer mix. TCRdb processed the 5' RACE reads anew with MiXCR; each CDR3 protein has one entry. The table lists around 1.5 million distinct CDR3 sequences, roughly 45% of them singletons. The rearrangement joins TRBV20-1 to TRBJ1-2; 10 nucleotides agree with TRBD1. The source of this sequence is a woman in her late teens or twenties in good health. The sequencing input was blood. The CDR3 DNA follows: TGCAGTGCTAGAGGCCCCGGGACAGGGGTCTATGGCTACACCTTC. It codes for CSARGPGTGVYGYTF.